Below, 20 T cell receptor beta chains from the same sample are listed, as sequenced in a study of T cells in Graves' hyperthyroidism and ophthalmopathy. Amplified TCR beta CDR3 regions came from RNA transcripts. A first-round RT-PCR of the TCR CDR3 used the HTBI primer set. MiXCR was run by TCRdb on the multiplex PCR reads, yielding one entry per CDR3 protein. The sample carries some 300,000 distinct CDR3 sequences, 13% recorded once. The material sequenced was blood. The receptors were gathered from a woman between 25 and 40 years old with Graves' hyperthyroidism that later progressed to Graves' ophthalmopathy.

This clonotype was counted many times. The gene calls are TRBV20-1 and TRBJ1-1; 7 bases align to TRBD1. V shed 4 bases and J 5 bases; nucleotides not matched to a gene: 10. The CDR3 covers 14 residues. Germline V lookup: CDR1 DFQATT, CDR2 SNEGSKA (reference sequence). CDR3 loop: CSAKGANRRTEAFF. DNA for the CDR3: TGCAGTGCTAAGGGGGCGAACAGGCGGACTGAAGCTTTCTTT.

This clonotype was picked up many times. V is TRBV7-3 and J is TRBJ2-5; 7 nucleotides line up with TRBD1. The germline CDR1 and CDR2 sequences are SGHTA and FQGTGA. Trimming took 5 bases from V and 0 from J; bases not matched to a gene: 3. This CDR3 has 14 amino acids. CDR3 amino acids: CASSPGTDQETQYF. The CDR3 nucleotides are TGTGCCAGCAGCCCCGGGACAGACCAAGAGACCCAGTACTTC.

This clonotype has at least ten counts. The chain recombines TRBV12-3 or TRBV12-4 with TRBJ2-7, with D perhaps TRBD1 (5 bases). V was cut by 6 bases and J by 1 base, with 10 bases left in between. The CDR3 sequence is 13 residues long. CDR3 DNA sequence: TGTGCCAGCAGGGACACCACTTCCTACGAGCAGTACTTC. The encoded protein is CASRDTTSYEQYF.

This clonotype was observed many times. The V gene is TRBV2, the J gene TRBJ1-1; D is undetermined. The length of the CDR3 is 14 residues. The germline gives CDR1 SNHLY, CDR2 FYNNEI. Trimming removed 6 bases at V and 5 bases at J, with 16 bases between. The CDR3 region is CASSQLRARTEAFF. CDR3 sequence (DNA): TGTGCCAGCAGCCAACTTAGAGCTCGAACTGAAGCTTTCTTT.

This clonotype was recorded many times. CDR3 bases: TGTGCCAGCAGTTACCCGCACAGGGCCCACACTGAAGCTTTCTTT. Translating gives CASSYPHRAHTEAFF. The rearrangement uses TRBV6-5 and TRBJ1-1; a weak D match, TRBD1 (6 bases). V was shortened by 2 bases and J by 3 bases, with 13 bases between the two germline ends. Germline V gene sequence: CDR1 MNHEY, CDR2 SVGAGI. The length of the CDR3 is 15 residues.

The gene calls are TRBV6-2 or TRBV6-3 and TRBJ2-7; D not certain. Trimming left V 0 bases short and J 2 bases short, with 17 bases between. The CDR3 is made up of 17 amino acids. CDR1 and CDR2 (germline): MNHEY, SVGEGT. The CDR3 nucleotides read TGTGCCAGCAGTTACTCGATGATCGACGCCCAAACCTACGAGCAGTACTTC. It codes for CASSYSMIDAQTYEQYF.

This clonotype was counted ten times or more. The chain has TRBV13 and TRBJ2-1; tentatively, D is TRBD2 (6 bases). Germline lookup yields CDR1 PRHDT and CDR2 FYEKMQ (reference sequence). The length of the CDR3 is 15 residues. V shed 9 bases and J shed 2 bases, with 17 bases lying between them. CDR3 region: CASAVILAAYNEQFF. In DNA, the CDR3 is TGTGCCAGTGCTGTGATACTAGCAGCCTACAATGAGCAGTTCTTC.

This clonotype was counted a few times. This may arise from a read error, as a much more abundant clone is one base away. The chain uses TRBV4-3 and TRBJ2-7; D uncertain. The CDR3 totals 14 residues. In germline, CDR1 is LGHNA, CDR2 YSLEER. The germline V and J ends were trimmed by 1 base and 2 bases, with 9 bases remaining between them. The CDR3 here is CASSQGAIAYEQYF. The CDR3, as DNA: TGCGCCAGCAGCCAAGGGGCAATTGCCTACGAGCAGTACTTC.

This clonotype showed up many times. The chain combines TRBV5-1 with TRBJ2-3, with unresolved D. The CDR3 extends over 11 amino acids. Between the trimmed V and J ends, which lost 7 bases and 4 bases, there was a span of 7 bases. Per the germline V gene, CDR1 is SGHRS and CDR2 is YFSETQ. In nucleotides, the CDR3 is TGCGCCAGCCCGACCCCAGATACGCAGTATTTT. Encoded protein: CASPTPDTQYF.

This clonotype was counted ten times or more. This chain links TRBV11-2 with TRBJ2-1, with D possibly being TRBD2 (6 bases). V was trimmed by 7 bases and J by 7 bases, leaving 20 bases between them. CDR1 and CDR2 from the germline V gene are SGHAT and FQNNGV. The CDR3 covers 15 residues. As DNA, the CDR3 is TGTGCCAGCACCGTTGGGGGGTCACTTTGGAATGAGCAGTTCTTC. This sequence encodes CASTVGGSLWNEQFF.

Comments on this clonotype: At one boundary the junction diverges from the germline segment, which might be a read error. The J gene is TRBJ2-3, the V gene TRBV5-5; TRBD1 aligns across 8 bases. Germline CDR1 and CDR2: SGHKS and YYEKEE (reference sequence). The CDR3 is made up of 14 amino acids. The CDR3 loop is CAGSPGQGADTQYF. The CDR3 DNA sequence: TGTGCCGGCAGCCCGGGCCAGGGGGCGGATACGCAGTATTTT.

In this sample, this clonotype turned up many times. The rearrangement uses TRBV6-1 and TRBJ1-1, with D unclear. CDR1 is MNHNS, CDR2 SASEGT, per germline. The CDR3 contains 15 residues. V lost 7 bases and J lost 0, with 15 bases in between. CDR3 in DNA: TGTGCCAGCAACCCAAGATACGGTGTGAACACTGAAGCTTTCTTT. Translation gives CASNPRYGVNTEAFF.

This clonotype was picked up many times. The DNA of the CDR3 is TGTGCCAGCGGCGGACTGGCAAATCATGAGCAGTTCTTC. This gives the protein CASGGLANHEQFF. The genes are TRBV12-3 or TRBV12-4 and TRBJ2-1; tentative D call: TRBD2 (5 bases). Trimming took 8 bases from V and 8 from J, leaving 16 bases between them. CDR3 length equals 13 residues.

The table lists this clonotype with many counts. The V call is TRBV29-1, the J call TRBJ2-5; D is uncertain. This CDR3 has 12 amino acids. The V end lost 7 bases, the J end lost 4 bases, and 13 bases lay between the germline ends. Germline V lookup: CDR1 SQVTM, CDR2 ANQGSEA. This CDR3 is CSAGLGLETQYF. The CDR3 coding sequence is TGCAGCGCCGGTTTAGGCCTAGAGACCCAGTACTTC.

This sequence joins TRBV28 and TRBJ2-7, with TRBD1 identical over 7 bases. The length of the CDR3 is 16 residues. Germline assignment: CDR1 MDHEN and CDR2 SYDVKM. J lost 6 bases, V lost 5 bases, and 16 bases had no gene match. CDR3 region: CASSRIPGQMVPEQYF. In DNA, the CDR3 is TGTGCCAGCAGTCGAATCCCGGGACAGATGGTACCCGAGCAGTACTTC.

This clonotype was observed at least ten times. V gene TRBV12-3 or TRBV12-4 combines with J gene TRBJ1-2; tentatively, D is TRBD1 (5 bases). V dropped 4 bases and J dropped 7 bases, with 16 bases sitting between them. There are 14 residues in the CDR3. The CDR3 sequence: CASSSLLTGGGYTF. For the CDR3, the DNA is TGTGCCAGCAGTTCCCTTCTCACAGGTGGTGGCTACACCTTC.

The sample holds many counts of this clonotype. This sequence joins TRBV6-1 and TRBJ1-2, with D possibly matching TRBD1 (5 bases). The CDR3 runs 15 residues. Trimming took 5 bases from V and 5 from J, leaving 18 bases between them. Germline CDR1 and CDR2: MNHNS and SASEGT. The CDR3 sequence is CASSPIFGTDYGYTF. For the CDR3, the DNA is TGTGCCAGCAGTCCCATCTTTGGGACGGATTATGGCTACACCTTC.

At least ten counts were recorded for this clonotype. The CDR3 reads CASSPIGTYYEQYF. CDR3 nucleotides: TGTGCCAGCAGTCCGATCGGCACATACTACGAGCAGTACTTC. The V and J genes are TRBV28 and TRBJ2-7; D is unclear. The CDR3 length is 14 residues. Germline lookup yields CDR1 MDHEN and CDR2 SYDVKM. Trimming stripped 5 bases from V and 3 bases from J, with 14 bases between.

This chain uses TRBV7-9 with TRBJ2-2, with a tentative D call TRBD2 (5 bases). The CDR3 is 13 amino acids. V shed 9 bases and J shed 4 bases, with 12 bases lying between them. Germline V gene data show CDR1 as SEHNR and CDR2 as FQNEAQ (reference sequence). In nucleotides, the CDR3 is TGTGCCAGAGGACTGGTAGGCACCGGGGAGCTGTTTTTT. This sequence encodes CARGLVGTGELFF.

This clonotype has at least ten counts. A junction boundary mismatches the germline segment, possibly from a read error. CDR3 sequence: CASSFGGSNYDEQFF. CDR3 nucleotide sequence: TGTGCCAGCAGCTTCGGCGGATCTAACTACGATGAGCAGTTCTTC. The chain combines TRBV5-4 with TRBJ2-1; unclear D gene. The CDR3 length is 15 residues. Germline V gene lookup returns CDR1 SGHNT and CDR2 YYREEE (reference sequence).